The clone carrying this TCR beta chain was detected only a few times. Its antigen is unknown. Germline V gene sequence: CDR1 SEHNR, CDR2 FQNEAQ (reference sequence). CDR3 length: 14 amino acids. The V gene lost 5 bases and the J gene lost 3 bases, with 14 bases spanning the gap. The data originate from a study of T-cell reconstitution after alpha-beta-depleted transplantation in children. Unique molecular identifiers were incorporated during preparation of the TCRbeta library. TCRdb processed the PCR reads anew with MiXCR; each CDR3 protein has one entry. This sample has about 980,000 distinct CDR3 sequences, with around 30% found just once. Findings and caveats of the study: Where alpha-beta T cells came from about two months after transplant was reportedly several hundred expanded graft clones. One year post-transplant, T-cell counts and diversity were largely derived from T cells produced anew.

The starting material was PBMCs, mostly from graft donor cells, obtained 360 days after TCRalphabeta/CD19-depleted stem cell transplant. J is TRBJ2-7 and V is TRBV7-9; D is unresolved. The receptor comes from a boy younger than two who had a stem cell transplant for SCID, so the T cells may come from the graft donor. The CDR3 spells CASSRVEHNYEQYF. The CDR3 DNA reads as TGTGCCAGCAGCCGGGTAGAGCACAACTACGAGCAGTACTTC.